Here is one T cell receptor beta chain with its context. The antigen is undetermined. These data come from a study of identical twins. Notes on the study in general: Within beta out-of-frame sequences, the excess sharing observed between twins was weaker. The authors noted that invariant MAIT and iNKT cells could partly confound zero-insertion analyses.

TCRdb redid the calling of the 5' RACE reads with MiXCR, one entry per CDR3 protein. This table holds some 600,000 distinct CDR3 sequences, under 8.5% found once. The CDR3 covers 13 residues. The V and J ends lost 5 bases and 4 bases respectively, with 11 bases between them. Germline V gene lookup returns CDR1 MGHDK and CDR2 SYGVNS. All donors were healthy Caucasians. These records were also assigned to another study, of yellow fever vaccine responses in identical twins. As reported in that work: Convergence reportedly seemed to mark part of the twins' vaccine T cell response, with personalization marking the rest.

Sequenced input: PBMCs. The TCR originated in a woman aged 18 to 35 in good health. The J gene is TRBJ1-2, the V gene TRBV25-1, with unresolved D. Here the CDR3 DNA reads TGTGCCAGCAGTCAAACAGCGGGCTATGGCTACACCTTC. Translation gives CASSQTAGYGYTF.